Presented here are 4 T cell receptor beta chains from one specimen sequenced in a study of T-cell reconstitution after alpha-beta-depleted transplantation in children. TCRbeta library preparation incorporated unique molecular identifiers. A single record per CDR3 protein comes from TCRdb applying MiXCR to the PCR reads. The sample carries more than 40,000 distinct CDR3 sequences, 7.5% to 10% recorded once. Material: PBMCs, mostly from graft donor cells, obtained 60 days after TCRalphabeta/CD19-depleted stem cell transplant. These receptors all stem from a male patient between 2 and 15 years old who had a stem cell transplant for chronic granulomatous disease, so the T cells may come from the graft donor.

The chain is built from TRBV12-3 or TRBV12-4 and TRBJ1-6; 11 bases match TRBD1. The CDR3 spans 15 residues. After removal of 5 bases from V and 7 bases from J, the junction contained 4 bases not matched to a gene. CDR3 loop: CASSPGTGGNSPLHF. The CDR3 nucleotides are TGTGCCAGCAGTCCCGGGACAGGGGGAAATTCACCCCTCCACTTT.

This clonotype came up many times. The CDR3 DNA reads as TGTGCCAGCAGATACCCGGGACAGGGGAATGGCTACACCTTC. Translating it yields CASRYPGQGNGYTF. The V gene is TRBV5-6, the J gene TRBJ1-2; 10 nucleotides agree with TRBD1. J was trimmed by 6 bases and V by 5 bases; bases with no gene match: 7. CDR1 SGHDT and CDR2 YYEEEE come from the germline V gene. The length of the CDR3 is 14 residues.

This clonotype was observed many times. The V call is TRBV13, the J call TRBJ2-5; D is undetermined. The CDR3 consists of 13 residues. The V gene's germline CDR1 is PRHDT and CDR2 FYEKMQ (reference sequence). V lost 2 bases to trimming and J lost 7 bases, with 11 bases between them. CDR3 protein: CASSLRLVGTQYF. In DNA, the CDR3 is TGTGCCAGCAGCTTACGACTTGTCGGGACCCAGTACTTC.

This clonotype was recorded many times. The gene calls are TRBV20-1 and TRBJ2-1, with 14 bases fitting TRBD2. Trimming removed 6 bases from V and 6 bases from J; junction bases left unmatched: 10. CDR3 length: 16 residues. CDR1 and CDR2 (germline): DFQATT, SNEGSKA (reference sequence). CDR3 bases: TGCAGTGCGCAGACTAGCGGGAGGGCCTTCCCCAATGAGCAGTTCTTC. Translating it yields CSAQTSGRAFPNEQFF.